Below, 30 T cell receptor beta chains from the same sample are listed, as sequenced in a study of beta chain features in type 1 diabetes. These receptors are not linked to any known antigen. What was sequenced were expressed TCRB transcripts, since all of the isolated RNA had been reverse transcribed. The protocol was immunoSEQ multiplex PCR, while the TCRdb copy is restricted to in-frame clones and leaves out a portion. The sample lists about 360,000 clones, roughly 12% occurring once. Study-wide findings and caveats: All four CD4+ subsets of Type 1 diabetes patients contained TCRB CDR3s that were moderately but significantly shorter.

Sequenced sample: naive CD4+ T cells from blood. The source of these receptors is a woman aged 18 to 35 with type 1 diabetes.

This clone has a single count. The J gene is TRBJ2-2, the V gene TRBV5-4, with 9 bases aligning to TRBD1. V shed 4 bases, J shed 1 base, and the junction held 8 bases outside the gene matches. This CDR3 spans 17 amino acids. The germline gives CDR1 SGHNT, CDR2 YYREEE (reference sequence). CDR3 in amino acids: CASSPRPGQGNTGELFF. For the CDR3, the DNA is TGTGCCAGCAGCCCCCGGCCGGGACAGGGGAACACCGGGGAGCTGTTTTTT.

The gene calls are TRBV7-2 and TRBJ2-1, with a weak D call TRBD1 (5 bases). This CDR3 is 15 amino acids long. Germline loops: CDR1 SGHTA, CDR2 FQGNSA. V was trimmed by 4 bases and J by 2 bases, leaving 12 bases between them. The DNA of the CDR3 is TGTGCCAGCAGCTCGCAGGGAACCACCTACAATGAGCAGTTCTTC. Translated: CASSSQGTTYNEQFF.

This clone was found a few times. The CDR3 sequence is CASSYWTERRPQHF. The DNA of the CDR3 is TGTGCCAGCAGTTACTGGACAGAAAGGAGGCCCCAGCATTTT. The chain is built from TRBV6-5 and TRBJ1-5, with a tentative D call TRBD1 (6 bases). The germline V gene encodes CDR1 MNHEY and CDR2 SVGAGI. The CDR3 totals 14 residues. V was shortened by 1 base and J by 9 bases, with 13 bases between the two germline ends.

The chain carries TRBV28 and TRBJ2-1; a weak D match, TRBD2 (6 bases). The CDR3 is made up of 11 amino acids. Trimming cost V 11 bases and J 8 bases, with 13 bases left between them. Germline loops: CDR1 MDHEN, CDR2 SYDVKM. This chain's CDR3 is CAVLATHEQFF. In nucleotides, the CDR3 is TGTGCCGTCCTAGCGACCCATGAGCAGTTCTTC.

There are a few counts of this clone. The rearrangement links TRBV4-3 to TRBJ2-4; perhaps TRBD1 as D (6 bases). Trimming pared 1 base from V and 2 bases from J, leaving 15 bases between. Germline V gives CDR1 LGHNA, CDR2 YSLEER. The CDR3 spans 17 residues. The CDR3 DNA follows: TGCGCCAGCAGCCAAGGGTACCAGGGGCTTACCAAAAACATTCAGTACTTC. As protein: CASSQGYQGLTKNIQYF.

This clone was seen more than once but under ten times. The CDR3 sequence: CASRSSGSINTQYF. The DNA for the CDR3 is TGTGCCAGCAGATCTAGCGGGAGTATAAATACGCAGTATTTT. The J gene is TRBJ2-3, the V gene TRBV14; 10 bases agree with TRBD2. The junction had 7 bases not matched to a gene; V was cut back by 6 bases and J by 7 bases. The CDR3 is 14 residues long. Germline loops: CDR1 SGHDN, CDR2 FVKESK.

The chain employs TRBV15 and TRBJ2-3; 9 nucleotides agree with TRBD2. After removal of 0 bases from V and 5 bases from J, the junction contained 9 bases not matched to a gene. This CDR3 region has 17 residues. Germline CDR1 is LNHNV and CDR2 is YYDKDF (reference sequence). The CDR3 bases are TGTGCCACCAGCAGAGATCGCGCTAGCGGGGCTCAAGATACGCAGTATTTT. Protein sequence: CATSRDRASGAQDTQYF. Combining the CDR3 with reference TRBV15 and TRBJ2-3 gives the whole variable domain DAMVIQNPRYQVTQFGKPVTLSCSQTLNHNVMYWYQQKSSQAPKLLFHYYDKDFNNEADTPDNFQSRRPNTSFCFLDIRSPGLGDTAMYLCATSRDRASGAQDTQYFGPGTRLTVL.

This chain uses TRBV10-3 with TRBJ2-1; possible D gene TRBD1, 6 bases. The CDR3 totals 13 residues. With 3 bases removed from V and 7 bases from J, the gap between germline ends came to 10 bases. Germline V gives CDR1 ENHRY, CDR2 SYGVKD. In nucleotides, the CDR3 is TGTGCCATCAGTGATAACAGGGCGAATGAGCAGTTCTTC. Its protein is CAISDNRANEQFF.

This chain uses TRBV4-1 with TRBJ2-7; 11 nucleotides agree with TRBD2. Trimming took 0 bases from V and 5 from J; bases not matched to a gene: 6. CDR1 and CDR2 from the germline V gene are MGHRA and YSYEKL. The CDR3 length is 16 residues. The CDR3 loop reads CASSQDTSGRAHEQYF. CDR3 coding DNA: TGCGCCAGCAGCCAAGATACTAGCGGGAGAGCCCACGAGCAGTACTTC.

V usage is TRBV7-2 and J usage is TRBJ2-1; possibly TRBD2 for D (5 bases). V was shortened by 4 bases and J by 9 bases, with 13 bases between the two germline ends. The CDR3 contains 13 residues. Germline V gene lookup returns CDR1 SGHTA and CDR2 FQGNSA. CDR3 DNA sequence: TGTGCCAGCAGCTCCCCAACTCTAGCTGAGCAGTTCTTC. Translated, it gives CASSSPTLAEQFF.

This clone came up a few times. V is TRBV7-9 and J is TRBJ1-1; D is unclear. Trimming took off 11 bases at V and 1 base at J, with 8 bases between the two ends. Germline CDR1 reads SEHNR; CDR2 reads FQNEAQ (reference sequence). This CDR3 spans 11 amino acids. CDR3 sequence reads: CALNWNTEAFF. The CDR3 DNA reads as TGTGCCCTCAACTGGAACACTGAAGCTTTCTTT.

In this sample, this clone turned up a few times. The chain couples TRBV10-3 to TRBJ2-6, with D possibly matching TRBD2 (6 bases). This CDR3 has 15 amino acids. CDR1 and CDR2 from the germline V gene are ENHRY and SYGVKD. Trimming left V 4 bases short and J 3 bases short, with 10 bases between. In nucleotides, the CDR3 is TGTGCCATCAGTGCCCTCGGGGGTGGGGCCAACGTCCTGACTTTC. Protein: CAISALGGGANVLTF.

As regards this clone: The sample carries other DNA sequences with the same CDR3. The chain is built from TRBV4-3 and TRBJ2-7; possibly TRBD1 for D (6 bases). The CDR3 contains 13 residues. In germline, CDR1 is LGHNA, CDR2 YSLEER. V gave up 3 bases and J gave up 6 bases, with 12 bases separating them. The CDR3 loop reads CASSQEGGGEQYF. The CDR3 DNA reads as TGCGCCAGCAGCCAGGAAGGGGGTGGCGAGCAGTACTTC.

The chain uses TRBV9 and TRBJ2-1, with D maybe TRBD1 (5 bases). V lost 4 bases and J lost 3, with 14 bases in between. There are 15 residues in the CDR3. CDR1 and CDR2 (germline): SGDLS, YYNGEE. CDR3 protein: CASSPKGPFYNEQFF. The CDR3 DNA reads TGTGCCAGCAGCCCAAAGGGGCCCTTCTACAATGAGCAGTTCTTC.

About this clone itself: This same CDR3 is encoded by further DNA sequences in the sample. V usage is TRBV18 and J usage is TRBJ2-7, with a tentative D call TRBD2 (5 bases). This CDR3 contains 14 residues. CDR1 and CDR2 from the germline V gene are KGHSH and LQKENI. V lost 3 bases to trimming and J lost 2 bases, with 11 bases between them. CDR3 amino acids: CASSPPGLAYEQYF. CDR3 DNA: TGTGCCAGCTCACCGCCTGGACTGGCCTACGAGCAGTACTTC.

The chain couples TRBV18 to TRBJ2-7, with TRBD1 matching over 9 bases. The CDR3 totals 15 residues. The V segment lost 6 bases and the J segment 7 bases; nucleotides outside the gene matches: 13. CDR1 KGHSH and CDR2 LQKENI come from the germline V gene. CDR3 sequence reads: CASSPTLTGGLEQYF. Here the CDR3 DNA reads TGTGCCAGCTCGCCAACCTTGACAGGGGGTCTGGAGCAGTACTTC.

The chain combines TRBV9 with TRBJ2-3, with D possibly matching TRBD2 (5 bases). Germline CDR1 SGDLS, CDR2 YYNGEE. The germline V and J ends were trimmed by 0 bases and 3 bases, with 11 bases remaining between them. This CDR3 is 15 amino acids long. In DNA form, the CDR3 reads TGTGCCAGCAGCGTAGACGGGATAGGAACAGATACGCAGTATTTT. As protein: CASSVDGIGTDTQYF.

The chain carries TRBV19 and TRBJ2-3, with D possibly matching TRBD2 (6 bases). CDR3 length: 14 residues. V was trimmed by 5 bases and J by 6 bases, leaving 15 bases between them. The germline gives CDR1 LNHDA, CDR2 SQIVND (reference sequence). The CDR3, as DNA: TGTGCCAGTAGTTCCCGGACTCTAGCGGATACGCAGTATTTT. This gives the protein CASSSRTLADTQYF.

This clone was observed a handful of times. J is TRBJ1-1 and V is TRBV7-9, with TRBD1 as a possible D gene (5 bases). V shed 7 bases and J shed 8 bases, with 11 bases lying between them. The CDR3 is 11 residues long. From germline, CDR1 is SEHNR and CDR2 FQNEAQ (reference sequence). CDR3 region: CASTSTEEAFF. The DNA for the CDR3 is TGTGCCAGCACCTCGACAGAGGAAGCTTTCTTT.

The CDR3 loop reads CAWSRLIGTSGTGIQYF. The CDR3 DNA reads TGTGCCTGGAGTCGGTTGATCGGGACTAGCGGGACGGGCATTCAGTACTTC. This chain connects TRBV30 to TRBJ2-4, with TRBD2 identical over 13 bases. The length of the CDR3 is 17 residues. Trimming took 2 bases from V and 9 from J; bases not matched to a gene: 13. The germline V gene has CDR1 GTSNPN and CDR2 SVGIG (reference sequence).

The chain recombines TRBV9 with TRBJ2-6; D is possibly TRBD1 (6 bases). CDR3 size: 15 residues. In germline, CDR1 is SGDLS, CDR2 YYNGEE. Between the trimmed V and J ends, which lost 2 bases and 2 bases, there was a span of 8 bases. Written as DNA, the CDR3 is TGTGCCAGCAGCGTCAGGGGACCTGGGGCCAACGTCCTGACTTTC. Translated, it gives CASSVRGPGANVLTF.

V and J are TRBV4-3 and TRBJ2-7; 7 positions agree with TRBD1. CDR1 is LGHNA and CDR2 is YSLEER in the germline V gene. The CDR3 is 14 amino acids. With 1 base clipped from V and 7 bases from J, the junction kept 7 bases outside the gene matches. In nucleotides, the CDR3 is TGCGCCAGCAGCCAAGCACAGGGGTCGGGGGAGCAGTACTTC. This gives the protein CASSQAQGSGEQYF.

This clone was recorded a few times. The chain joins TRBV19 to TRBJ2-1; 10 bases fit TRBD2. V trimming: 4 bases; J trimming: 4 bases; junction bases outside the gene matches: 7. Germline-derived CDR1 and CDR2 are LNHDA and SQIVND (reference sequence). The CDR3 loop spans 16 amino acids. CDR3 region: CASSKGKLAGYNEQFF. The CDR3 DNA follows: TGTGCCAGTAGTAAAGGAAAACTAGCGGGATACAATGAGCAGTTCTTC. The whole variable domain, remainder taken from reference TRBV19 and TRBJ2-1, is DGGITQSPKYLFRKEGQNVTLSCEQNLNHDAMYWYRQDPGQGLRLIYYSQIVNDFQKGDIAEGYSVSREKKESFPLTVTSAQKNPTAFYLCASSKGKLAGYNEQFFGPGTRLTVL.

This clone has more than one count but fewer than ten. The identical CDR3 is also encoded by other nucleotide sequences in the sample. The chain carries TRBV29-1 and TRBJ2-3; 8 bases agree with TRBD2. Trimming removed 1 base from V and 1 base from J; junction bases left unmatched: 1. Germline CDR1 SQVTM, CDR2 ANQGSEA. The CDR3 has 14 residues. The DNA of the CDR3 is TGCAGCGTTGAAGCGGGGGGGGGCACAGATACGCAGTATTTT. Translating gives CSVEAGGGTDTQYF.

This chain uses TRBV2 with TRBJ1-1, with D maybe TRBD1 (5 bases). This CDR3 has 15 amino acids. V lost 6 bases, J lost 4 bases, and 18 bases lay in between. CDR1 is SNHLY, CDR2 FYNNEI, per germline. The chain's CDR3 is CASRHFREDGTEAFF. As DNA, the CDR3 is TGTGCCAGCAGGCACTTCAGGGAGGACGGCACTGAAGCTTTCTTT.

This clone was observed a handful of times. J is TRBJ2-7 and V is TRBV5-1; no definite D call. CDR1 SGHRS and CDR2 YFSETQ come from the germline V gene. CDR3 length equals 12 residues. The V end lost 4 bases, the J end lost 3 bases, and 8 bases lay between the germline ends. CDR3 amino acids: CASSDPSYEQYF. In DNA, the CDR3 is TGCGCCAGCAGCGATCCTAGCTACGAGCAGTACTTC.

This clone was seen only a few times. The chain recombines TRBV30 with TRBJ2-1, with 10 bases identical to TRBD2. Germline values: CDR1 GTSNPN, CDR2 SVGIG (reference sequence). The CDR3 has 16 residues. Trimming removed 6 bases from V and 9 bases from J; junction bases left unmatched: 17. The CDR3 reads CACSTRRLAGVPEQFF. CDR3 nucleotide sequence: TGTGCCTGCTCAACCCGCCGTCTAGCGGGAGTTCCTGAGCAGTTCTTC.

This chain links TRBV19 with TRBJ2-1; D gene unclear. V lost 7 bases and J lost 9, with 19 bases in between. Per germline, CDR1 LNHDA and CDR2 SQIVND (reference sequence). The length of the CDR3 is 14 residues. This chain's CDR3 is CASMIQSPNSEQFF. The DNA of the CDR3 is TGTGCCAGTATGATCCAGAGCCCTAACAGTGAGCAGTTCTTC. Full variable domain (rest looked up from reference TRBV19 and TRBJ2-1): DGGITQSPKYLFRKEGQNVTLSCEQNLNHDAMYWYRQDPGQGLRLIYYSQIVNDFQKGDIAEGYSVSREKKESFPLTVTSAQKNPTAFYLCASMIQSPNSEQFFGPGTRLTVL.

This chain links TRBV28 with TRBJ2-5, with unresolved D. Germline values: CDR1 MDHEN, CDR2 SYDVKM. This CDR3 has 13 residues. V dropped 4 bases and J dropped 7 bases, with 13 bases sitting between them. The CDR3 DNA sequence: TGTGCCAGCAGTTCCCTTCCTCTAGGGACCCAGTACTTC. Translated, it gives CASSSLPLGTQYF.

V usage is TRBV5-1 and J usage is TRBJ2-1; 8 bases are a match to TRBD2. The CDR3 spans 15 residues. The germline V gene has CDR1 SGHRS and CDR2 YFSETQ. V shed 4 bases, J shed 6 bases, and the junction held 9 bases outside the gene matches. The CDR3 DNA follows: TGCGCCAGCAGCCGAAACGGGGGGGCCCTCAATGAGCAGTTCTTC. It is translated as CASSRNGGALNEQFF.